What follows describes a single T cell receptor beta chain. Its antigen is unidentified. A roughly 0.45-1 mL peripheral blood aliquot was taken intraoperatively from four of eight donors. This specimen belongs to a study of human thymus T cells. Study outcomes and limitations: V and J gene usage appeared biased in thymic and blood repertoires.

This CDR3 contains 13 residues. Looked up from germline, CDR1 is MNHEY and CDR2 is SMNVEV (reference sequence). The germline V and J ends were trimmed by 6 bases and 1 base, with 9 bases remaining between them. Profiling relied on immunoSEQ multiplex PCR, and the TCRdb table lists in-frame clones only, not all of them. The sample consists of about 50,000 clones, 95% of them appearing once. The chain links TRBV27 to TRBJ2-5, with no clear D. The sequenced sample was blood. The clonotype comes from a girl under two years old with a congenital heart defect but otherwise immunologically healthy. CDR3 coding DNA: TGTGCCAGCAGACAAAAGGGCCAAGAGACCCAGTACTTC. It yields the protein CASRQKGQETQYF.